The 7 T cell receptor beta chains below all came from one sample that was sequenced in a study of CD8+CD57+ T cells in acquired aplastic anemia. The use of genomic DNA as template underpinned the TCR beta VDJ and CDR3 profiling. A single record per CDR3 protein comes from TCRdb applying MiXCR to the reads. This sample has about 190,000 distinct CDR3 sequences, with 50% to 55% found just once. Sequencing used sorted CD4+, CD8+, or CD8+CD57+ T cells (not recorded which) from PBMCs. These TCRs come from a human donor in good health, serving as a control.

The sample holds many counts of this clonotype. The rearrangement links TRBV20-1 to TRBJ2-5; 9 nucleotides match TRBD2. The germline V gene encodes CDR1 DFQATT and CDR2 SNEGSKA (reference sequence). V dropped 3 bases and J dropped 4; count of bases not matched to a gene: 6. The CDR3 extends over 14 amino acids. CDR3 DNA sequence: TGCAGTGCTAGGGGAGCGGGGGGACCAGAGACCCAGTACTTC. This encodes CSARGAGGPETQYF.

In its sample, this clonotype was seen a few times. A read error may explain this, as a much larger clone is one base away. V usage is TRBV19 and J usage is TRBJ2-1; D is perhaps TRBD1 or TRBD2 (6 bases each). V was trimmed by 3 bases and J by 12 bases, leaving 18 bases between them. CDR1 is LNHDA, CDR2 SQIVND, per germline (reference sequence). The CDR3 is 14 amino acids. The CDR3 region has the DNA TGTGCCAGTAGTATTCTAGGGGGGCAGGGTGGGCAGTTCTTC. This encodes CASSILGGQGGQFF.

The J gene is TRBJ1-1, the V gene TRBV7-8, with D possibly being TRBD1 (5 bases). The germline CDR1 and CDR2 sequences are SGHVS and FQNEAQ. There are 13 residues in the CDR3. The V end lost 6 bases, the J end lost 8 bases, and 16 bases lay between the germline ends. This CDR3 reads CASRRPGSSEAFF. Here the CDR3 DNA reads TGTGCCAGCAGGAGACCAGGGAGTTCGGAAGCTTTCTTT.

CDR3 in amino acids: CASSFGGEGTDTQYF. The CDR3, as DNA: TGCGCCAGCAGCTTTGGGGGGGAAGGCACAGATACGCAGTATTTT. The genes are TRBV5-1 and TRBJ2-3, with 7 bases that match TRBD2. The CDR3 is 15 amino acids. With V trimmed by 2 bases and J by 1 base, 4 bases remained unmatched. Germline CDR1 is SGHRS and CDR2 is YFSETQ.

This clonotype was seen a few times. The CDR3 is CASSLSGQGTTEAFF. CDR3 sequence (DNA): TGTGCCAGCAGTTTATCGGGACAGGGAACGACTGAAGCTTTCTTT. V is TRBV27 and J is TRBJ1-1; 9 bases are shared with TRBD1. CDR1 and CDR2 (germline): MNHEY, SMNVEV (reference sequence). This CDR3 is built from 15 residues. The V gene end was trimmed by 0 bases and the J gene end by 5 bases; junction bases not matched to a gene: 4.

This clonotype was observed at least ten times. V is TRBV19 and J is TRBJ1-2; TRBD1 agrees at 8 bases. V lost 1 base to trimming and J lost 8 bases; unmatched junction nucleotides: 12. Germline values: CDR1 LNHDA, CDR2 SQIVND (reference sequence). CDR3 length: 16 residues. CDR3 nucleotides: TGTGCCAGTAGTATAGGAGACAGGGGTTTTTCTTCGGGCTACACCTTC. Encoded protein: CASSIGDRGFSSGYTF.

This clonotype came up many times. The junction shows a germline mismatch at one end, possibly a read error. This rearrangement joins TRBV24-1 to TRBJ2-5; 7 bases map to TRBD1. This CDR3 is 14 amino acids long. Germline V lookup: CDR1 KGHDR, CDR2 SFDVKD. The CDR3: CATSETGLEEAQYF. DNA for the CDR3: TGTGCCACCAGTGAGACAGGGCTTGAAGAGGCCCAGTACTTC.